The source of this TCR beta chain is a study of tissue T cells after allogeneic stem cell transplantation. In regard to this clone: Antigen unknown. Gene names are the mouse ones. The read terminates 1 residue ahead of where the CDR3 ends, so the germline J gene completes it.

The V gene's germline CDR1 is NNHNN and CDR2 SYGAGS (reference sequence). Losses at the gene ends were 5 bases for V and 7 bases for J; bases not matched to a gene: 6. The length of the CDR3 is 13 residues. Overall study findings and caveats: Sampling depth was limited, and the cohort was small and clinically varied. Shared clones across patients were few; motif clustering revealed tissue-specific shared signatures. TCR repertoires tracked anatomic similarity, regardless of disease or transplant status.

TCRbeta CDR3 was sequenced at survey depth with template counts. Generated by immunoSEQ multiplex PCR, the TCRdb table keeps only in-frame clones and is missing some. The data show about 48,000 clones, over 70% seen once. V and J are TRBV13-2 and TRBJ1-3; 7 nucleotides match TRBD1. The sequenced sample consisted of sorted cells pooled from one or two spleens. This receptor was obtained from a pool of C57BL/6 mice in good health. CDR3 DNA, as far as it was read: TGTGCCAGCGGGAGACAGGGCGAGAATACGCTCTAT. Protein product: CASGRQGENTLY. The full-length CDR3 reads as CASGRQGENTLYF.